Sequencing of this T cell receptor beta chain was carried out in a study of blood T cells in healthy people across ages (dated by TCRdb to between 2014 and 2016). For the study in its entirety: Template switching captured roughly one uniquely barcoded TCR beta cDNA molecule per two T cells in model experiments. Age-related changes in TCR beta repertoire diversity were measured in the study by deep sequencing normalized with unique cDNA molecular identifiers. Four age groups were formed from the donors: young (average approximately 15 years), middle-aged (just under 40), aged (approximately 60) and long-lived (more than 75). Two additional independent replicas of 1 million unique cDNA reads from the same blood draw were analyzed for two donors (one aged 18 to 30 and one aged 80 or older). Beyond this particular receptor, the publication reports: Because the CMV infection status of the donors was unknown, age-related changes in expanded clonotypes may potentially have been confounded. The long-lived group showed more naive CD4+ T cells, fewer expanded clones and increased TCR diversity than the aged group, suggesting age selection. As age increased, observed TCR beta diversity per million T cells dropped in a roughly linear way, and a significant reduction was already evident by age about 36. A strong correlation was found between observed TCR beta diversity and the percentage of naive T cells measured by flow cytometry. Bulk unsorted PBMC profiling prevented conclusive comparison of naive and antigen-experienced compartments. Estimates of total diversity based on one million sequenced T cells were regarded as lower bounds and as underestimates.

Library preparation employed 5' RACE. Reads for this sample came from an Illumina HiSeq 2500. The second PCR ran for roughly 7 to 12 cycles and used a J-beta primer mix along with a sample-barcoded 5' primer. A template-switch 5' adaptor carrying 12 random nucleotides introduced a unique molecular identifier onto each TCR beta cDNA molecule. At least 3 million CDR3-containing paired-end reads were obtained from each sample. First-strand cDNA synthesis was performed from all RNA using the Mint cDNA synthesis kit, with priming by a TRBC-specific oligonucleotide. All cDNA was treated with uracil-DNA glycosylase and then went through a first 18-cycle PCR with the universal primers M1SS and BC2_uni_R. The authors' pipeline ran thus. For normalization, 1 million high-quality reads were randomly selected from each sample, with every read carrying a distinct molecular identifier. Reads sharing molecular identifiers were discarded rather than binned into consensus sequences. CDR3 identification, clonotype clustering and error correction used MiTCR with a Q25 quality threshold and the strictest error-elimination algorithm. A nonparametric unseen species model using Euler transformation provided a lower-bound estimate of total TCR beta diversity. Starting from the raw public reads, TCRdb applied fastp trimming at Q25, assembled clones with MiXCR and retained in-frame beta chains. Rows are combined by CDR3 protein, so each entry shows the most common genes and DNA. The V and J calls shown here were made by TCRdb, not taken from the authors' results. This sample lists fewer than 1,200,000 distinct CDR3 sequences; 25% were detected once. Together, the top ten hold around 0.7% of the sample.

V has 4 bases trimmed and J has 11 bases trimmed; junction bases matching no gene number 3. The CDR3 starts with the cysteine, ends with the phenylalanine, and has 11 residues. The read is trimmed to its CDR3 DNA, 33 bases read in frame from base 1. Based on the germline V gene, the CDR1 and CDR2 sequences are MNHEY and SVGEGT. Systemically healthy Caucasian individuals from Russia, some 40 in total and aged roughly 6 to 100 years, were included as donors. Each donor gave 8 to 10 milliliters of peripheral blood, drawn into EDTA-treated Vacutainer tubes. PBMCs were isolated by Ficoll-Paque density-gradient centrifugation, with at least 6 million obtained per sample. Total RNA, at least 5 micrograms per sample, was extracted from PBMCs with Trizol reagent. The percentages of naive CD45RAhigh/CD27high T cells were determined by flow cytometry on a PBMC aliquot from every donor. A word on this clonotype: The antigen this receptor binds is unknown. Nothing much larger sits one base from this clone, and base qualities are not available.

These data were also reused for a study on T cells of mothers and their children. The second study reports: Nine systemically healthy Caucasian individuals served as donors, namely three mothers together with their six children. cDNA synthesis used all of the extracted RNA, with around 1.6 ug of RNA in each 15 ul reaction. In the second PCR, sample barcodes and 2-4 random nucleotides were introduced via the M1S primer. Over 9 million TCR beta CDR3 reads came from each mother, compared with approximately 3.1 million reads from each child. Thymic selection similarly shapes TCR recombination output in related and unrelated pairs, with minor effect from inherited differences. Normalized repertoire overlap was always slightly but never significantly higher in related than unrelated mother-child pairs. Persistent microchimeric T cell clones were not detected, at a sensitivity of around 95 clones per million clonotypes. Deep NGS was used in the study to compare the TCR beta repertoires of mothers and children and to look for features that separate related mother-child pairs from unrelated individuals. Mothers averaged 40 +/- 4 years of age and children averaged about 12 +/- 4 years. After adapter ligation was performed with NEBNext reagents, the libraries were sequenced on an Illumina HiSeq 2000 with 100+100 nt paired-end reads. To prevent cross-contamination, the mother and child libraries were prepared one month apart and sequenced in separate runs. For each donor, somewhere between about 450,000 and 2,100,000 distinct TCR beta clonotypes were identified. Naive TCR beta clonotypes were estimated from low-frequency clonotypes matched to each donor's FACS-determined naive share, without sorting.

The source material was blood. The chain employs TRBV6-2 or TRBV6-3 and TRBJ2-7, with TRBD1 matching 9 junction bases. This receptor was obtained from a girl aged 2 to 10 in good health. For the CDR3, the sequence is CASSSGQGKYF. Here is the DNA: TGTGCCAGCAGTTCCGGACAGGGGAAGTACTTC.